This T cell receptor beta chain appears in the sequencing data of a study of cytomegalovirus exposure and HLA in healthy donors. Study as a whole: As released early, the data held about 85 million unique TCRs from HLA-typed donors. General observations from the study: As a later analysis revealed, the rate of TCR association differed by HLA locus, with DRB1 most and HLA-C fewest. It was assumed in the presence/absence analyses that sequencing depth was roughly uniform across donors. Researchers reported in a later analysis that a missense DCLRE1C variant was tied to TCR beta V- and J-gene trimming.

Worth noting for this clone: What it binds is not known.

Germline V CDR1 and CDR2: LGHNA, YNFKEQ. Trimming at V came to 4 bases and at J to 0 bases, leaving 2 bases not matched to a gene. The CDR3 loop spans 15 amino acids. It was with 60 Vbeta and 13 Jbeta primers that the PCR ran. Produced via immunoSEQ multiplex PCR; TCRdb's table is partial and in-frame only. This table holds about 150,000 clones, roughly 78% found once. This chain connects TRBV4-2 to TRBJ2-3; 9 positions match TRBD2. The material sequenced was PBMCs. The clonotype was recovered from a man in his fifties or sixties in good health and CMV-seropositive. The CDR3 reads CASSPGLASTDTQYF. The CDR3 region has the DNA TGTGCCAGCAGCCCGGGACTAGCTAGCACAGATACGCAGTATTTT.